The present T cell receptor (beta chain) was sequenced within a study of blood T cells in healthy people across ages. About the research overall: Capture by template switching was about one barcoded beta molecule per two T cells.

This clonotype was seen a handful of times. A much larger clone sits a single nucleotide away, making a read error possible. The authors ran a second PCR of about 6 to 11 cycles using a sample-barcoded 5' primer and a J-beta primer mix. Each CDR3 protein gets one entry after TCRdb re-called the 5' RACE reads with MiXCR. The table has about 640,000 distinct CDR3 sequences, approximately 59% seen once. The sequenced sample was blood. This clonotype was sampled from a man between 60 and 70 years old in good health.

CDR3 nucleotides: TGTGCCAGCAGCTTAGACCGGGAGACCCAGTTCTTC. It encodes CASSLDRETQFF. The genes are TRBV11-2 and TRBJ2-5; D is possibly TRBD2 (6 bases). The J call may be wrong; the DNA end is better matched by TRBJ2-1. The CDR3 length is 12 residues. CDR1 and CDR2 from the germline V gene are SGHAT and FQNNGV.